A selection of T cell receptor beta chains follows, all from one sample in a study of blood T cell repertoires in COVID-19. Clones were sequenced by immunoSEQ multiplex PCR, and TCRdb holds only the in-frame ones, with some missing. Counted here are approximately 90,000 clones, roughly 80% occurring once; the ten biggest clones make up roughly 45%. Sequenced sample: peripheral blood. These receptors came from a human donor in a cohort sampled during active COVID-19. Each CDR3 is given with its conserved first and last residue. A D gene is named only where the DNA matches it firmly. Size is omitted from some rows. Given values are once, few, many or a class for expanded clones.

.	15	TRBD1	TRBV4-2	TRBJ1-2	CASRGQGNNGFGYTF	TGTGCCAGCAGGGGACAGGGAAATAATGGGTTTGGCTACACCTTC
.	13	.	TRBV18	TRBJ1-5	CASSKKQGEPQHF	TGTGCCAGCTCGAAAAAACAGGGAGAGCCCCAGCATTTT
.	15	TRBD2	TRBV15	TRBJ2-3	CATSRGSGTPDTQYF	TGTGCCACCAGCAGAGGTAGCGGGACCCCAGATACGCAGTATTTT
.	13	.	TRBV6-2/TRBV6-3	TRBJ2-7	CASSKRGSSEQYF	TGTGCCAGCAGTAAGCGAGGGTCCTCCGAGCAGTACTTC
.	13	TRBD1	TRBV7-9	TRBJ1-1	CASSTGTVTEAFF	TGTGCCAGCAGCACCGGGACAGTCACTGAAGCTTTCTTT
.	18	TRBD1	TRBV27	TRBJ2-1	CASSPLVTGVTAHNEQFF	TGTGCCAGCAGTCCCCTCGTGACAGGGGTTACCGCTCACAATGAGCAGTTCTTC
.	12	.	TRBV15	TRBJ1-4	CATSRAGEKLFF	TGTGCCACCAGCAGGGCAGGGGAAAAACTGTTTTTT
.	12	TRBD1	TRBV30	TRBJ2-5	CAWTSPTGVQYF	TGTGCCTGGACCTCCCCCACAGGGGTCCAGTACTTC
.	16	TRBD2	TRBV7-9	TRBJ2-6	CASSSSRGSGANVLTF	TGTGCCAGCAGCTCGTCGCGGGGGTCTGGGGCCAACGTCCTGACTTTC
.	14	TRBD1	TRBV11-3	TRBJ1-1	CASSTRTGDTEAFF	TGTGCCAGCAGCACGAGAACAGGGGACACTGAAGCTTTCTTT
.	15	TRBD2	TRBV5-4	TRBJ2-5	CASSLTIAGEETQYF	TGTGCCAGCAGCTTGACTATAGCGGGAGAGGAGACCCAGTACTTC
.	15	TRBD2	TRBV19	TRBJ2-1	CASRSSGSLYNEQFF	TGTGCCAGTAGATCTAGCGGGAGCCTTTACAATGAGCAGTTCTTC
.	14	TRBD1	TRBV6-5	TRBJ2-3	CASSLTGVRDTQYF	TGTGCCAGCAGTCTCACAGGGGTACGAGATACGCAGTATTTT
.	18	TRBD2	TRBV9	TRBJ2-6	CASSPTGLAGGGANVLTF	TGTGCCAGCAGCCCGACCGGACTAGCGGGAGGAGGGGCCAACGTCCTGACTTTC
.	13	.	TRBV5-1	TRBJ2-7	CASRASEIYEQYF	TGCGCCAGCAGGGCTAGCGAGATCTACGAGCAGTACTTC
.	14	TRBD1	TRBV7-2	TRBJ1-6	CASSQGQGRSPLHF	TGTGCCAGCAGCCAAGGACAGGGAAGGTCACCCCTCCACTTT
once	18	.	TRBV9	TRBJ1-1	CASSVRPTSGAGGTEAFF	TGTGCCAGCAGCGTTCGACCCACCTCAGGGGCGGGCGGCACTGAAGCTTTCTTT
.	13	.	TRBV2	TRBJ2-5	CASMYTSEETQYF	TGTGCCAGCATGTACACCTCAGAAGAGACCCAGTACTTC
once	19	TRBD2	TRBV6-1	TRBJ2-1	CASSESISGRISPYNEQFF	TGTGCCAGCAGTGAATCAATTAGCGGGAGAATATCCCCCTACAATGAGCAGTTCTTC
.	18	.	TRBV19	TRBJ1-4	CASSIAGLVAGARGKLFF	TGTGCCAGTAGTATAGCCGGCTTAGTTGCGGGGGCGCGGGGAAAACTGTTTTTT
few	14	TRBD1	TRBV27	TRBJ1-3	CASRRQGAGNTIYF	TGTGCCAGCAGGAGACAGGGGGCGGGAAACACCATATATTTT
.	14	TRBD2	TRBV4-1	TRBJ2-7	CASSLAGGSYEQYF	TGCGCCAGCAGCCTGGCGGGAGGGTCCTACGAGCAGTACTTC
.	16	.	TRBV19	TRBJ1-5	CASSRKVTILDQPQHF	TGTGCCAGTAGCCGTAAGGTGACTATCCTCGATCAGCCCCAGCATTTT
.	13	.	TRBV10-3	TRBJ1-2	CAISEKQGTGYTF	TGTGCCATCAGTGAGAAACAGGGCACCGGCTACACCTTC
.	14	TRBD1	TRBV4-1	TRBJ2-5	CASSQDQGVGPQYF	TGCGCCAGCAGCCAAGACCAGGGGGTAGGGCCCCAGTACTTC
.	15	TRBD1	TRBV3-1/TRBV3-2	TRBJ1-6	CASSQGTGVNSPLHF	TGTGCCAGCAGCCAGGGGACAGGGGTTAATTCACCCCTCCACTTT
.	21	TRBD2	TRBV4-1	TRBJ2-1	CASSQIQVPGLAGIYYNEQFF	TGCGCCAGCAGCCAAATTCAGGTACCGGGACTAGCTGGAATTTATTACAATGAGCAGTTCTTC
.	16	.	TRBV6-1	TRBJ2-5	CASSEVQGTVQETQYF	TGTGCCAGCAGTGAAGTCCAGGGCACGGTCCAAGAGACCCAGTACTTC
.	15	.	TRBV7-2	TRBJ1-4	CASRRTPGANEKLFF	TGTGCCAGCAGGAGGACCCCAGGGGCTAATGAAAAACTGTTTTTT
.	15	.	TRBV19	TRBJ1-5	CASSMGGLTGQPQHF	TGTGCCAGTAGTATGGGGGGTTTGACGGGTCAGCCCCAGCATTTT
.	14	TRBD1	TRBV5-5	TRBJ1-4	CASTPTGGSEKLFF	TGTGCCAGCACCCCGACAGGGGGAAGTGAAAAACTGTTTTTT
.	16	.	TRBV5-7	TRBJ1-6	CASSLGESSYNSPLHF	TGTGCCAGCAGCTTGGGGGAGAGCTCCTATAATTCACCCCTCCACTTT
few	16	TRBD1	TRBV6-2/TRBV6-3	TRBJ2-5	CASSYLDRGDIETQYF	TGTGCCAGCAGTTACTTGGACAGGGGGGATATTGAGACCCAGTACTTC
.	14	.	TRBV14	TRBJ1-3	CASSQMGLRNTIYF	TGTGCCAGCAGCCAAATGGGACTCAGAAACACCATATATTTT
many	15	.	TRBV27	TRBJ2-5	CASSPRGDPQETQYF	TGTGCCAGCAGTCCCCGAGGAGATCCCCAAGAGACCCAGTACTTC
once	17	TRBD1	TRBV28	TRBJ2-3	CASSLSLDRVFTDTQYF	TGTGCCAGCAGTTTATCCCTTGACAGGGTCTTTACAGATACGCAGTATTTT
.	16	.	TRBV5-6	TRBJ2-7	CASSSNRQIRGYEQYF	TGTGCCAGCAGCTCTAATCGACAGATCAGGGGCTACGAGCAGTACTTC
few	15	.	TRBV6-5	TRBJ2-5	CASRRDRSAGGTQYF	TGTGCCAGCAGACGGGACAGATCGGCCGGGGGGACCCAGTACTTC